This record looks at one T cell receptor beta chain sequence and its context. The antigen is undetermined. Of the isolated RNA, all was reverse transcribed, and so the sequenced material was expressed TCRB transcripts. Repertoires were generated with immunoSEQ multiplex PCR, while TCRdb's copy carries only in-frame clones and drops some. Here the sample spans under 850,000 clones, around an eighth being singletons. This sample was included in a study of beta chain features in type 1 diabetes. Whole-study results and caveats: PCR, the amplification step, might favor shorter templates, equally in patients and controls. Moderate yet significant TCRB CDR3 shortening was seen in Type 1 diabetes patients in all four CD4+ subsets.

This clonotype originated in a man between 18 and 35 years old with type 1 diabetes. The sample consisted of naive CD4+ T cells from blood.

Here the CDR3 reads CASTGTFDNEQFF. In DNA, the CDR3 is TGTGCCAGCACAGGCACTTTTGACAATGAGCAGTTCTTC. The rearrangement joins TRBV6-5 to TRBJ2-1, with D unclear. The CDR3 consists of 13 residues. The V gene's germline CDR1 is MNHEY and CDR2 SVGAGI. The V gene lost 7 bases and the J gene lost 5 bases, with 12 bases spanning the gap.